This TCR beta chain was captured in a study of healthy donors' naive CD4 and CD8 T cells. The wider study: All functional IMGT TCR alpha variants were covered by new primers.

TCR libraries were built from 500 to 550 ng of total RNA by linear amplification. TCRdb re-derived calls from the reads in MiXCR, one entry per CDR3 protein. The table includes approximately 180,000 distinct CDR3 sequences, nearly 75% detected once. The sequence came from a pool of human donors in good health; the sample pools cells from several healthy donors. Input material: naive CD4+ and CD8+ T cells sorted from blood, pooled from several donors.

CDR3 DNA: TGTGGCACCGGCGGGGGACAGGGTAGCTATGCTGGCAATCAGCCCCAGCATTTT. It yields the protein CGTGGGQGSYAGNQPQHF. The rearrangement links TRBV19 to TRBJ1-5; 9 positions agree with TRBD1. The CDR3 is 18 amino acids. Germline-derived CDR1 and CDR2 are LNHDA and SQIVND (reference sequence).